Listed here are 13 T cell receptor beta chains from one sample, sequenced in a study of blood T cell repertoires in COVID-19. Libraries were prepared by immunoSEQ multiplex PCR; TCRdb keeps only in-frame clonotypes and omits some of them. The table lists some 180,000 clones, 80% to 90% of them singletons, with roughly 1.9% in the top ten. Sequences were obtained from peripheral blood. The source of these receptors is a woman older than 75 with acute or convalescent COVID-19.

CDR3 loop: CASSQGRGRGEETQYF. The CDR3 coding sequence is TGTGCCAGCAGCCAAGGACGAGGCAGGGGGGAAGAGACCCAGTACTTC. The chain is built from TRBV14 and TRBJ2-5, with D possibly matching TRBD1 (7 bases). Germline V lookup: CDR1 SGHDN, CDR2 FVKESK. Between the trimmed V and J ends, which lost 1 base and 3 bases, there was a span of 15 bases. The CDR3 length is 16 residues.

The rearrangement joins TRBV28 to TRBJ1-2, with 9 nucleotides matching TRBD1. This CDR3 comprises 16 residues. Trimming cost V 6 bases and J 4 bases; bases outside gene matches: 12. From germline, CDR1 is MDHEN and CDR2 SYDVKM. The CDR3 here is CASRPGQGISFYGYTF. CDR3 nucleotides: TGTGCCAGCAGGCCGGGACAGGGAATAAGCTTCTATGGCTACACCTTC.

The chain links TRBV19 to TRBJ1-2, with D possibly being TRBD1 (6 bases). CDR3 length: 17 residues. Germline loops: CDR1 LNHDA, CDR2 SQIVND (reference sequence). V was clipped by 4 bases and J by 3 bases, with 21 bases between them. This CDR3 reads CASSSFGAWGRDYGYTF. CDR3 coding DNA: TGTGCCAGTAGTAGTTTTGGGGCCTGGGGGCGCGACTATGGCTACACCTTC.

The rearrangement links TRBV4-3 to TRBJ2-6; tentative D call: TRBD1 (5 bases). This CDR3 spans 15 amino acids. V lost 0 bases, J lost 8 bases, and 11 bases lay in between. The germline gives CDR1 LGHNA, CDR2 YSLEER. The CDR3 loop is CASSQEIAGTNVLTF. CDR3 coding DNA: TGCGCCAGCAGCCAAGAAATCGCAGGGACCAACGTCCTGACTTTC.

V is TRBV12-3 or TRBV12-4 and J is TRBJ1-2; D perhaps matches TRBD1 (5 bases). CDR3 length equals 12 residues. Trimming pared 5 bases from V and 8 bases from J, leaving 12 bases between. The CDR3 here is CASSRAGWGYTF. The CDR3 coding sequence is TGTGCCAGCAGTCGAGCAGGGTGGGGCTACACCTTC.

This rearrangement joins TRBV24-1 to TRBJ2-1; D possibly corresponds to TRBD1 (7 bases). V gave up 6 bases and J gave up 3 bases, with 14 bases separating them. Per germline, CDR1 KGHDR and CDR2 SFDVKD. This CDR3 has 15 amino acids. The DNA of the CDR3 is TGTGCCACCAGTCTCGGACAGGAGGGCTACAATGAGCAGTTCTTC. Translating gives CATSLGQEGYNEQFF.

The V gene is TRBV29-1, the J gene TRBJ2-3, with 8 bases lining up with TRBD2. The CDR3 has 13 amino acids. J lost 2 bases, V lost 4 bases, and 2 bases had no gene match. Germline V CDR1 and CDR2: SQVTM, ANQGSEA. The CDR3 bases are TGCAGCGTTGGAGCGGGGGTCACAGATACGCAGTATTTT. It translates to CSVGAGVTDTQYF.

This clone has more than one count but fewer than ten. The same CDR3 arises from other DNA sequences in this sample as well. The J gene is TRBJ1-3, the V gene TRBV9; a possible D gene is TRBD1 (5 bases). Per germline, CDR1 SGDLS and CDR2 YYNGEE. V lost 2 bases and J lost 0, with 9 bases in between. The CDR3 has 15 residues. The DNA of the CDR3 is TGTGCCAGCAGCGTCGACAGTTACTCTGGAAACACCATATATTTT. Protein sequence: CASSVDSYSGNTIYF.

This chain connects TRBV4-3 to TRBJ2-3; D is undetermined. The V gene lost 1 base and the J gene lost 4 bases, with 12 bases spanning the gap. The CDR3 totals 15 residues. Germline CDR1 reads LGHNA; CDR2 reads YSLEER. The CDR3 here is CASSQARTGSDTQYF. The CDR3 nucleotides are TGCGCCAGCAGCCAAGCCCGAACCGGGTCAGATACGCAGTATTTT.

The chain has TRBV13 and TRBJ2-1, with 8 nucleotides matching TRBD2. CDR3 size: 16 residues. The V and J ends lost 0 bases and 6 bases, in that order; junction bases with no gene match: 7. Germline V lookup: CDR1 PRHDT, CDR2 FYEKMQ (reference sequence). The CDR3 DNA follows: TGTGCCAGCAGCTTAGGGCCGGGACTAGGGGGCAATGAGCAGTTCTTC. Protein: CASSLGPGLGGNEQFF.

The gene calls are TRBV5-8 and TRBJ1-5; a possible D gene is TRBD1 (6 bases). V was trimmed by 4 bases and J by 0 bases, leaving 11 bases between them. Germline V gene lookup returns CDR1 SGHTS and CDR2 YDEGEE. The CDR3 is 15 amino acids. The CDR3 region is CASSQGQISNQPQHF. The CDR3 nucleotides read TGTGCCAGCAGCCAGGGACAAATTAGCAATCAGCCCCAGCATTTT.

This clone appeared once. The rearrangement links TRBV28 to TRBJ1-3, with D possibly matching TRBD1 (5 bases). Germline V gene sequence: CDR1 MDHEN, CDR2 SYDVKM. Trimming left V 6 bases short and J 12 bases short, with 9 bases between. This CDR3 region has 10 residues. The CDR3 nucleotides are TGTGCCAGCAGAAGGGGCGACATATATTTT. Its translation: CASRRGDIYF.

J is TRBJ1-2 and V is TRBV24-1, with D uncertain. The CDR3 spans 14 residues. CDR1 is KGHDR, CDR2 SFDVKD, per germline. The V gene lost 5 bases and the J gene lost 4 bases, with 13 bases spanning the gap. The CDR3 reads CATSGGGATYGYTF. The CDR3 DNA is TGTGCCACCAGTGGTGGAGGCGCAACCTATGGCTACACCTTC.